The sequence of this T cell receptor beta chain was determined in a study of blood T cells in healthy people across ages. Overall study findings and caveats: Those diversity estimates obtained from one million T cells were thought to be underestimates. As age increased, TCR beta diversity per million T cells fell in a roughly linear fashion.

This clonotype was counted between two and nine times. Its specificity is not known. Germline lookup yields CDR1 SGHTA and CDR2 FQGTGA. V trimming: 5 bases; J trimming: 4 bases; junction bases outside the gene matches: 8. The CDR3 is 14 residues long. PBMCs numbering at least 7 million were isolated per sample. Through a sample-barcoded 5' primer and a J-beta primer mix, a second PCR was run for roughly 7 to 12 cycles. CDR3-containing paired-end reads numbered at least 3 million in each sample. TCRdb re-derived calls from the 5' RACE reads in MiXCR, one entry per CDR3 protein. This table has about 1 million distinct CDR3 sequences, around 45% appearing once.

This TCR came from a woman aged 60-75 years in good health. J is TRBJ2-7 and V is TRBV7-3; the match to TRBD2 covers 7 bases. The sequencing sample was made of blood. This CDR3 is CASSPSGLGYEQYF. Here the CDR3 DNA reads TGTGCCAGCAGCCCCTCAGGACTAGGGTACGAGCAGTACTTC. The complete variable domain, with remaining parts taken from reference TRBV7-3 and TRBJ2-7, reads GAGVSQTPSNKVTEKGKYVELRCDPISGHTALYWYRQSLGQGPEFLIYFQGTGAADDSGLPNDRFFAVRPEGSVSTLKIQRTERGDSAVYLCASSPSGLGYEQYFGPGTRLTVT.